The sequence of this TCR beta chain was determined in a study of T-cell memory formation after mild COVID-19. Study-wide results and limits: Memory sampled before infection contained some responding clones, suggesting cross-reactive memory joined.

Each CDR3 protein is one row after TCRdb ran MiXCR on the 5' RACE reads. The repertoire holds about 150,000 distinct CDR3 sequences, with 25% to 40% as singletons. Trimming shortened V by 0 bases and J by 7 bases, and 12 bases separated the two germline ends. This CDR3 is built from 14 residues. Germline V gene sequence: CDR1 LGHNA, CDR2 YSLEER. As for this clonotype: Its specificity is unknown.

The chain is built from TRBV4-3 and TRBJ1-1; D is ambiguous. The sample taken for sequencing was PBMCs or a T cell subset sorted from them (not recorded which). This TCR came from an adult woman who had mild COVID-19 (a few samples of this study predate the infection). Cell type and time point are not known. The DNA for the CDR3 is TGCGCCAGCAGCCAAGATCAACAGAGCTTTGAAGCTTTCTTT. Its translation: CASSQDQQSFEAFF.